This T cell receptor (beta chain) is drawn from a study of T cell responses to AZD1222 COVID-19 vaccine. Study-wide results and caveats: Donors in the cohort were predominantly white British and more often female, and clonal diversity was possibly underestimated.

Germline V CDR1 and CDR2: LNHDA, SQIVND (reference sequence). V shed 2 bases, J shed 3 bases, and the junction held 3 bases outside the gene matches. The CDR3 totals 15 residues. This clone was counted between two and nine times. Its antigen is as yet unknown. Method: immunoSEQ multiplex PCR; TCRdb's copy keeps in-frame clones and lacks some. The sample holds 95,000 to 150,000 clones, roughly 87% seen once. The sample consisted of peripheral blood, taken on day 0 of AZD1222 vaccination. This clonotype was obtained from an adult in good health. V is TRBV19 and J is TRBJ2-4, with 8 bases identical to TRBD1. The CDR3 bases are TGTGCCAGTAGTATACAGGGGGCGGGCAAAAACATTCAGTACTTC. This encodes CASSIQGAGKNIQYF.